The source of this T cell receptor beta chain is a study of identical twins. Via MiXCR, TCRdb re-called the 5' RACE reads, giving one row per CDR3 protein. The data show approximately 600,000 distinct CDR3 sequences, with about 7% seen just once and roughly 1.6% held by the top ten. The V gene lost 1 base and the J gene lost 1 base, with 9 bases spanning the gap. The CDR3 has 15 amino acids. From germline, CDR1 is MGHRA and CDR2 YSYEKL. The same sample was also used in a study of yellow fever vaccine responses in identical twins.

This sequence was found in a young woman in good health. Sample: PBMCs. The chain has TRBV4-1 and TRBJ2-3; D not certain. The CDR3 reads CASSQGLMGTDTQYF. For the CDR3, the DNA is TGCGCCAGCAGCCAAGGGCTAATGGGCACAGATACGCAGTATTTT.